A selection of T cell receptor beta chains follows, all from one sample in a study of T-cell memory formation after mild COVID-19. TCRdb reanalysed the 5' RACE reads using MiXCR and keeps one entry per CDR3 protein. The sample includes under 650,000 distinct CDR3 sequences, more than 15% seen only once; the top ten take around 11%. The sequenced material came from PBMCs or a T cell subset sorted from them (not recorded which). These receptors were taken from an adult woman who had mild COVID-19 (a few samples of this study predate the infection). Cell type and time point are not known. Both conserved end residues are part of each CDR3. A D gene is named only where the DNA matches it firmly. Where a row states a size, it is once, few, many or the class of an expanded clone; other rows omit it.

>TRBV6-1|NA|few|TRBJ1-5
CASSEITGSNQPQHF
TGTGCCAGCAGTGAAATCACAGGGAGCAATCAGCCCCAGCATTTT
>TRBV12-3/TRBV12-4|NA|NA|TRBJ2-2
CASSLGFILNTGELFF
TGTGCCAGCAGCCTCGGATTTATTTTGAACACCGGGGAGCTGTTTTTT
>TRBV6-4|NA|NA|TRBJ2-2
CASSTRQGRDTGELFF
TGTGCCAGCAGTACCCGACAGGGGAGGGACACCGGGGAGCTGTTTTTT
>TRBV2|NA|many|TRBJ2-1
CASSVVSSYNEQFF
TGTGCCAGCAGCGTAGTCTCCTCCTACAATGAGCAGTTCTTC
>TRBV20-1|NA|few|TRBJ2-7
CSATRAGTSYEQYF
TGCAGTGCAACCAGGGCCGGGACTTCCTACGAGCAGTACTTC
>TRBV6-5|NA|NA|TRBJ2-7
CASSESAGYEQYF
TGTGCCAGCTCTGAATCGGCGGGGTACGAGCAGTACTTC
>TRBV3-1|TRBD1|few|TRBJ2-7
CASSQESQGVSEQYF
TGTGCCAGCAGCCAAGAAAGTCAGGGGGTTTCAGAGCAGTACTTC
>TRBV30|TRBD2|few|TRBJ2-3
CAYTLAGSTDTQYF
TGTGCCTACACCTTAGCGGGGAGCACAGATACGCAGTATTTT
>TRBV6-5|NA|few|TRBJ2-7
CASSFSFTGTHTYEQYF
TGTGCCAGCAGTTTCTCGTTTACCGGGACACACACCTACGAGCAGTACTTC
>TRBV6-2/TRBV6-3|NA|NA|TRBJ2-7
CASRHMSAGSFYEQYF
TGTGCCAGCAGACACATGTCGGCGGGTTCTTTCTACGAGCAGTACTTC
>TRBV7-3|NA|few|TRBJ2-3
CASSLIGLAGADTQYF
TGTGCCAGCAGCTTAATTGGTTTGGCCGGGGCAGATACGCAGTATTTT
>TRBV5-1|TRBD1|NA|TRBJ2-2
CASSLWTGGETGELFF
TGCGCCAGCAGCTTGTGGACAGGGGGGGAGACCGGGGAGCTGTTTTTT
>TRBV13|TRBD2|few|TRBJ2-3
CASSYRTSSTDTQYF
TGTGCCAGCAGCTACCGGACTAGCAGCACAGATACGCAGTATTTT
>TRBV20-1|NA|NA|TRBJ1-1
CSARVGDKNTEAFF
TGCAGTGCTAGAGTTGGGGATAAGAACACTGAAGCTTTCTTT
>TRBV7-6|TRBD1|NA|TRBJ2-7
CASSLAGTGVYEQYF
TGTGCCAGCAGCTTGGCCGGGACAGGTGTCTACGAGCAGTACTTC
>TRBV12-3/TRBV12-4|NA|few|TRBJ1-6
CASSSLPGVNSPLHF
TGTGCCAGCAGTTCCCTGCCCGGGGTTAATTCACCCCTCCACTTT
>TRBV7-3|NA|NA|TRBJ1-6
CATRDGSSYNSPLHF
TGTGCCACCCGGGACGGTAGCTCCTATAATTCACCCCTCCACTTT
>TRBV15|TRBD1|NA|TRBJ2-5
CATRAEPGTDRRGTQYF
TGTGCCACCAGAGCCGAGCCAGGGACAGATAGAAGGGGGACCCAGTACTTC
>TRBV7-9|NA|few|TRBJ1-1
CASSSPTRGSTEAFF
TGTGCCAGCAGCTCCCCTACTAGGGGTTCCACTGAAGCTTTCTTT
>TRBV7-9|NA|NA|TRBJ1-2
CASSRGGKSDGYTF
TGTGCCAGCAGCCGAGGGGGGAAGTCGGATGGCTACACCTTC
>TRBV6-5|NA|NA|TRBJ1-2
CASSTQGRTGYTF
TGTGCCAGCAGTACACAAGGGCGCACTGGCTACACCTTC
>TRBV12-3/TRBV12-4|NA|few|TRBJ2-1
CASSSGIWGRSSYNEQFF
TGTGCCAGCAGTTCTGGAATCTGGGGCAGAAGCTCCTACAATGAGCAGTTCTTC